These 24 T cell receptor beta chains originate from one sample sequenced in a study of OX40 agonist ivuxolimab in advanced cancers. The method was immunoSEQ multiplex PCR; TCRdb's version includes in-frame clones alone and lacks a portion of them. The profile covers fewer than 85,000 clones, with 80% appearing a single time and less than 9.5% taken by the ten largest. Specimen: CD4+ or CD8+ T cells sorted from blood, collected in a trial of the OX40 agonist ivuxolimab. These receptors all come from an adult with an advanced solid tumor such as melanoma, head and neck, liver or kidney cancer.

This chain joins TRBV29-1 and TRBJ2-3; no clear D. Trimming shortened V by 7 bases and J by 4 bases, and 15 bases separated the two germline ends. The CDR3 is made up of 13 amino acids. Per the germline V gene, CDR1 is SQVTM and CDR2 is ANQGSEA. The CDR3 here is CSAQPFSADTQYF. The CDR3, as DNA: TGCAGCGCCCAGCCCTTCAGCGCAGATACGCAGTATTTT.

For the CDR3, the DNA is TGCGCCAGCAGCCAAGAAGGGACAGGGCACTCACCCCTCCACTTT. Translation gives CASSQEGTGHSPLHF. The chain combines TRBV4-1 with TRBJ1-6, with 9 bases aligning to TRBD1. Germline V gene lookup returns CDR1 MGHRA and CDR2 YSYEKL. The CDR3 runs 15 residues. The junction had 4 bases not matched to a gene; V was cut back by 0 bases and J by 10 bases.

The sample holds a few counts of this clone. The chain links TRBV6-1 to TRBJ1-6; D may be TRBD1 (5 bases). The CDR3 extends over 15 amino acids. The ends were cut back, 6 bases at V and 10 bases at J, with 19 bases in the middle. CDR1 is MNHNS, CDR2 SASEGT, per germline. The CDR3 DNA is TGTGCCAGCAGAGCGGGAAGAGGGGCCGAGTCACCCCTCCACTTT. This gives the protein CASRAGRGAESPLHF.

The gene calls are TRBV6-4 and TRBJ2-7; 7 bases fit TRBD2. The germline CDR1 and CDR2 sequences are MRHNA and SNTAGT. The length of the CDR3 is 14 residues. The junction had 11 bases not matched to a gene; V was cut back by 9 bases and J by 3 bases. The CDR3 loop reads CARSGGGVNYEQYV. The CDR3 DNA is TGTGCCAGATCTGGGGGAGGGGTAAACTACGAGCAGTACGTC.

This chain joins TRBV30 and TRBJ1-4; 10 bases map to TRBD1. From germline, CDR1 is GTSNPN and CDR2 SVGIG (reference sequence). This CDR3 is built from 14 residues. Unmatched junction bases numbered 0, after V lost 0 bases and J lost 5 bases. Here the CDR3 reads CAWSVGQGNEKLFF. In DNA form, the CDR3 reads TGTGCCTGGAGTGTGGGACAGGGGAATGAAAAACTGTTTTTT.

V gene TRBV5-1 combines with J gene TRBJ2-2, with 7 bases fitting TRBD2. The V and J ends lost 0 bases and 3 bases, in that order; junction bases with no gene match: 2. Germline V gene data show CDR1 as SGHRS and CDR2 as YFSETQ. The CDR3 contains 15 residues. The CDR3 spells CASSLGSGDTGELFF. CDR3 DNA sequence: TGCGCCAGCAGCTTGGGAAGCGGGGACACCGGGGAGCTGTTTTTT.

DNA of the CDR3: TGTGCCAGCAGTGACCTTCGCCCCAATCCACCCCTCCACTTT. Its protein product is CASSDLRPNPPLHF. This chain uses TRBV25-1 with TRBJ1-6; D call uncertain. Germline CDR1 MGHDK, CDR2 SYGVNS. Trimming removed 3 bases from V and 11 bases from J, with 14 bases in between. This CDR3 has 14 residues. The variable domain in full, completed from reference TRBV25-1 and TRBJ1-6, reads EADIYQTPRYLVIGTGKKITLECSQTMGHDKMYWYQQDPGMELHLIHYSYGVNSTEKGDLSSESTVSRIRTEHFPLTLESARPSHTSQYLCASSDLRPNPPLHFGNGTRLTVT.

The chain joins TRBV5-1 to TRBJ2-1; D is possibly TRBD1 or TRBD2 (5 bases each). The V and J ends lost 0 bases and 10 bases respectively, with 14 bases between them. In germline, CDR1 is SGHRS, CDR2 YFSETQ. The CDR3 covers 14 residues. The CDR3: CASSLGAVWDEQFF. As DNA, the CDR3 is TGCGCCAGCAGCTTGGGGGCAGTATGGGACGAGCAGTTCTTC. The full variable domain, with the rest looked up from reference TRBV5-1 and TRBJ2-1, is KAGVTQTPRYLIKTRGQQVTLSCSPISGHRSVSWYQQTPGQGLQFLFEYFSETQRNKGNFPGRFSGRQFSNSRSEMNVSTLELGDSALYLCASSLGAVWDEQFFGPGTRLTVL.

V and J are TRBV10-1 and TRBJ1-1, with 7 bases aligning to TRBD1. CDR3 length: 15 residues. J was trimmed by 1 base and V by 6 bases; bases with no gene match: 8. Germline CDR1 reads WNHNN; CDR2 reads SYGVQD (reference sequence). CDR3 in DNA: TGCGCCAGCAGAGTGAGTACAGGGGAGAACACTGAAGCTTTCTTT. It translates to CASRVSTGENTEAFF.

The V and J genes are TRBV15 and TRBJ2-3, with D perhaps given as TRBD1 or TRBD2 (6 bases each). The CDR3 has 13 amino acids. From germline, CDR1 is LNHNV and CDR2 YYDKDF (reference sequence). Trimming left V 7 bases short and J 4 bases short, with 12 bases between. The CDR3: CATKVGGSDTQYF. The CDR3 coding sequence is TGTGCCACCAAGGTGGGGGGCTCAGATACGCAGTATTTT.

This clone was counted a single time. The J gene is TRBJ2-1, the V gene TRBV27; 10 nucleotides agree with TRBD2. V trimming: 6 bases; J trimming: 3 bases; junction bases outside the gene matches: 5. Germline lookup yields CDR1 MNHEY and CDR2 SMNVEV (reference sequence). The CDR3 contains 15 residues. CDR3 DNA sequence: TGTGCCAGCAGGTCAGGACTAGCGGACTACAATGAGCAGTTCTTC. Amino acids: CASRSGLADYNEQFF.

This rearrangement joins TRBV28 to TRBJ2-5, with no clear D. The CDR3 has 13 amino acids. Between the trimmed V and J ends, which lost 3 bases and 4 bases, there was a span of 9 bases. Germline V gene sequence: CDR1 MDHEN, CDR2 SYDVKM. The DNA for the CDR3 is TGTGCCAGCAGTTTTTTAGGGTTAGAGACCCAGTACTTC. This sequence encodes CASSFLGLETQYF.

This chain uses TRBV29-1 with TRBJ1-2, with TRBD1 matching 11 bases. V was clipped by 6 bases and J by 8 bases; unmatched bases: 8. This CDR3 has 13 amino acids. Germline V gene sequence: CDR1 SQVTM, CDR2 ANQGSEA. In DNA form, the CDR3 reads TGCAGCGTCCCGGGACAGGGGGTGCAAGGCTACACCTTC. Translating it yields CSVPGQGVQGYTF.

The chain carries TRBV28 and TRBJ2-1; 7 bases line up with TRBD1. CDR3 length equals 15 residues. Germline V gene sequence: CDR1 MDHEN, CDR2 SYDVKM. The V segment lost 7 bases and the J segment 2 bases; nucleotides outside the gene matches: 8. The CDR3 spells CASTPPTGAYNEQFF. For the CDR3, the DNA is TGTGCCAGCACCCCTCCAACAGGGGCCTACAATGAGCAGTTCTTC.

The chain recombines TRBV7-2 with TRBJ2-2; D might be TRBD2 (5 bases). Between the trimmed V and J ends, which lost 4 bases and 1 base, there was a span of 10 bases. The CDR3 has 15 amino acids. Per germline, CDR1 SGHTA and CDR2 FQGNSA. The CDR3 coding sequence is TGTGCCAGCAGCTCTAGACGGGGGAACACCGGGGAGCTGTTTTTT. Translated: CASSSRRGNTGELFF.

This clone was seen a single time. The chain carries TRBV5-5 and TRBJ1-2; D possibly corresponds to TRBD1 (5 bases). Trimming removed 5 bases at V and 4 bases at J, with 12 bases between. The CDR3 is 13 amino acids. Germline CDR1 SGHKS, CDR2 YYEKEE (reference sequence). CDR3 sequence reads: CASRSTGGYGYTF. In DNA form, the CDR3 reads TGTGCCAGCAGGTCTACAGGTGGCTATGGCTACACCTTC.

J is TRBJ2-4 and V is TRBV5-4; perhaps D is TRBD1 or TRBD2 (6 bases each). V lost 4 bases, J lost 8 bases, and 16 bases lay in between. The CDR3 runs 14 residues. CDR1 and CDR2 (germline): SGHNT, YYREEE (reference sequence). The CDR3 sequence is CASSHEEGVDIQYF. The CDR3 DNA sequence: TGTGCCAGCAGCCACGAGGAGGGGGTAGACATTCAGTACTTC. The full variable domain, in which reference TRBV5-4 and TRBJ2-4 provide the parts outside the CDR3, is ETGVTQSPTHLIKTRGQQVTLRCSSQSGHNTVSWYQQALGQGPQFIFQYYREEENGRGNFPPRFSGLQFPNYSSELNVNALELDDSALYLCASSHEEGVDIQYFGAGTRLSVL.

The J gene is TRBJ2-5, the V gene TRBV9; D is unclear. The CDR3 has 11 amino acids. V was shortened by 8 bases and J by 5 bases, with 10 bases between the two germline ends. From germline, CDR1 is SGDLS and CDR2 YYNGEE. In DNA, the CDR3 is TGTGCCAGTGGTCTGGGGGAGACCCAGTACTTC. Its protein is CASGLGETQYF.

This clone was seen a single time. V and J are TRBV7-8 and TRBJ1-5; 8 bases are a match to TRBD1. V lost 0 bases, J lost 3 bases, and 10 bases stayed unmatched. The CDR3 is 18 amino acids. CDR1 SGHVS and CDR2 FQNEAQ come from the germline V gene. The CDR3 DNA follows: TGTGCCAGCAGCTTAGCAGGGACAGGAGACATACTCAATCAGCCCCAGCATTTT. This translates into CASSLAGTGDILNQPQHF.

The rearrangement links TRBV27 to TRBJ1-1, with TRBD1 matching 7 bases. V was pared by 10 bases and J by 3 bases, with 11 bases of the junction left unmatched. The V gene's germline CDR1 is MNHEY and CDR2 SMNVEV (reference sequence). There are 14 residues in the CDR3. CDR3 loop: CATLTGAGDTEAFF. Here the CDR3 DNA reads TGTGCCACCCTAACAGGGGCGGGAGACACTGAAGCTTTCTTT.

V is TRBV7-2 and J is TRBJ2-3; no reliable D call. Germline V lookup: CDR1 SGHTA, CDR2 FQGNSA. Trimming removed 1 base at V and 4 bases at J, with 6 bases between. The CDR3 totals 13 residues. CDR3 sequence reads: CASSLVGADTQYF. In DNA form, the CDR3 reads TGTGCCAGCAGCTTAGTTGGTGCAGATACGCAGTATTTT.

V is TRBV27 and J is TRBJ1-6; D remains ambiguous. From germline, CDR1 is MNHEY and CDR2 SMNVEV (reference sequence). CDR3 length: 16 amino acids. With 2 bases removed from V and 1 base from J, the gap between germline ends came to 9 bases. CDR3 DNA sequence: TGTGCCAGCAGTTTAAGCAGAGGGTCCTATAATTCACCCCTCCACTTT. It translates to CASSLSRGSYNSPLHF.

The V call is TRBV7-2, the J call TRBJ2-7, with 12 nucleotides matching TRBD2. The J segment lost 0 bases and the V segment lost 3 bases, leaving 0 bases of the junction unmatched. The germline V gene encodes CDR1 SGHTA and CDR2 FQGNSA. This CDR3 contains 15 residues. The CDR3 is CASSLTSGGSYEQYF. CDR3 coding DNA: TGTGCCAGCAGCTTGACTAGCGGGGGCTCCTACGAGCAGTACTTC. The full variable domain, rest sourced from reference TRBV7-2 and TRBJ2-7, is GAGVSQSPSNKVTEKGKDVELRCDPISGHTALYWYRQSLGQGLEFLIYFQGNSAPDKSGLPSDRFSAERTGGSVSTLTIQRTQQEDSAVYLCASSLTSGGSYEQYFGPGTRLTVT.

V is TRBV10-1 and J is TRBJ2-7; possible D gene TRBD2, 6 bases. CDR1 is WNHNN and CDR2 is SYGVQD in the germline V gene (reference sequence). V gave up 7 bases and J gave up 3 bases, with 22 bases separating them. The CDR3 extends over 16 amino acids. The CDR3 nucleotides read TGCGCCAGCACCCTAGACCCCGGGACTCGATACTACGAGCAGTACTTC. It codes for CASTLDPGTRYYEQYF.